This T cell receptor (beta chain) was captured by sequencing in a study of T-cell reconstitution after alpha-beta-depleted transplantation in children. Comments on this clonotype: Its antigen is not identified.

Using unique molecular identifiers, the investigators prepared the TCRbeta library. TCRdb reprocessed the PCR reads via MiXCR and lists one record per CDR3 protein. Counted here are just over 950,000 distinct CDR3 sequences, roughly 29% occurring once; the ten biggest clones make up around 30%. The study, taken as a whole, reports: Newly generated T cells supplied most T-cell counts and diversity one year post-transplant. By about two months after transplant, alpha-beta T cells reportedly arose from several hundred graft clones that had expanded. Diversity of TCRbeta at day 60 was high in some patients, arising from surviving recipient T cells and thymic progenitors.

The germline gives CDR1 ENHRY, CDR2 SYGVKD. This CDR3 is 13 amino acids long. Unmatched junction bases numbered 5, after V lost 7 bases and J lost 4 bases. The TCR originated in a boy younger than two who had a stem cell transplant for SCID, so the T cells may come from the graft donor. The sample here was PBMCs, mostly from graft donor cells, taken 360 days after TCRalphabeta/CD19-depleted stem cell transplant. The chain is built from TRBV10-3 and TRBJ2-3; 7 bases fit TRBD2. The CDR3 coding sequence is TGTGCCATCAAAGCGGGGTTCCCAGATACGCAGTATTTT. Translated: CAIKAGFPDTQYF.